A selection of T cell receptor beta chains follows, all from one sample in a study of blood T cell repertoires in COVID-19. Generated by immunoSEQ multiplex PCR, the TCRdb table keeps only in-frame clones and is missing some. This sample has about 150,000 clones, with around 86% found just once. The source material was peripheral blood. Receptor source: a man aged 80 or over with acute or convalescent COVID-19. CDR3s include the opening cysteine and the closing phenylalanine or tryptophan. Fields, in order: D gene, clone size, V gene, J gene, CDR3 protein, CDR3 DNA. The D gene is left open where the match is weak. Clone size is shown for a subset of rows, as once, few, many or a class of expanded clone.

TRBD2	once	TRBV5-1	TRBJ2-1	CASSRREVVGDEQFF	TGCGCCAGCAGCCGGCGGGAGGTTGTTGGAGATGAGCAGTTCTTC
TRBD1	few	TRBV18	TRBJ2-7	CASSDGTGGYEQYF	TGTGCCAGCTCTGACGGGACAGGGGGTTACGAGCAGTACTTC
NA	NA	TRBV19	TRBJ1-5	CASSIDQVGRINQPQHF	TGTGCCAGTAGTATAGATCAGGTTGGTCGGATCAATCAGCCCCAGCATTTT
NA	NA	TRBV9	TRBJ1-5	CASSVAGTGINQPQHF	TGTGCCAGCAGCGTAGCGGGGACTGGTATCAATCAGCCCCAGCATTTT
NA	NA	TRBV5-4	TRBJ2-5	CASSLTSDETQYF	TGTGCCAGCAGTCTTACCAGCGATGAGACCCAGTACTTC
NA	few	TRBV7-2	TRBJ1-2	CASSLDRVIYGYTF	TGTGCCAGCAGCTTAGACCGGGTCATCTATGGCTACACCTTC
TRBD1	NA	TRBV18	TRBJ1-1	CASSPPGDRTEAFF	TGTGCCAGCTCACCACCAGGGGACAGAACTGAAGCTTTCTTT
TRBD1	once	TRBV18	TRBJ2-3	CASSPQGAGTDTQYF	TGTGCCAGCTCACCTCAGGGGGCTGGGACAGATACGCAGTATTTT
NA	NA	TRBV2	TRBJ2-7	CASSQGPNSYEQYF	TGTGCCAGCAGTCAGGGGCCTAACTCCTACGAGCAGTACTTC
NA	NA	TRBV30	TRBJ1-2	CAWSVLDGYTF	TGTGCCTGGAGTGTACTGGATGGCTACACCTTC
NA	NA	TRBV28	TRBJ1-2	CASAGQPGYTF	TGTGCCAGCGCTGGACAGCCTGGCTACACCTTC
NA	NA	TRBV2	TRBJ2-5	CASSESAHWNF	TGTGCCAGCAGTGAGAGCGCTCATTGGAACTTC
TRBD1	NA	TRBV5-1	TRBJ1-1	CASSLGQGGWDTEAFF	TGCGCCAGCAGCCTCGGACAGGGAGGTTGGGACACTGAAGCTTTCTTT
TRBD1	NA	TRBV28	TRBJ1-6	CATVYRGLTNSPLHF	TGTGCCACCGTCTACAGGGGCCTTACTAATTCACCCCTCCACTTT
NA	NA	TRBV10-3	TRBJ2-1	CASAGTAGDEQFF	TGTGCATCCGCTGGAACGGCGGGCGATGAGCAGTTCTTC
NA	NA	TRBV7-7	TRBJ2-1	CASSSGVGEQFF	TGTGCCAGCAGCTCAGGGGTAGGCGAGCAGTTCTTC
TRBD2	NA	TRBV28	TRBJ2-7	CASSRTSVTYEQYF	TGTGCCAGCAGTCGGACTAGCGTAACCTACGAGCAGTACTTC
TRBD2	once	TRBV3-1/TRBV3-2	TRBJ2-1	CASGHLAGRVDEQFF	TGTGCCAGTGGTCATCTAGCGGGCCGAGTGGATGAGCAGTTCTTC
TRBD2	NA	TRBV7-2	TRBJ2-7	CASSLAGSSGRFNEQYF	TGTGCCAGCAGCTTAGCAGGGAGTAGCGGGAGGTTCAACGAGCAGTACTTC
NA	once	TRBV5-1	TRBJ2-5	CASSGVETQYF	TGCGCCAGCTCCGGGGTGGAGACCCAGTACTTC
NA	NA	TRBV28	TRBJ1-5	CASGSGNQPQHF	TGTGCCAGCGGGAGTGGCAATCAGCCCCAGCATTTT
TRBD2	NA	TRBV19	TRBJ2-2	CASSSTSDTGELFF	TGTGCCAGTAGTAGTACTAGCGACACCGGGGAGCTGTTTTTT
NA	NA	TRBV6-5	TRBJ2-1	CASAWAGNEQFF	TGTGCCAGCGCCTGGGCAGGCAATGAGCAGTTCTTC
TRBD2	NA	TRBV27	TRBJ2-5	CASSFHGRQETQYF	TGTGCCAGCAGTTTCCACGGGAGGCAAGAGACCCAGTACTTC